Following are 3 T cell receptor beta chains from one sample sequenced in a study of cytomegalovirus exposure and HLA in healthy donors. PCR amplification relied on 60 Vbeta primers (plus 13 Jbeta primers). Profiled with immunoSEQ multiplex PCR; TCRdb holds only in-frame clones, not every one. The sample yields about 180,000 clones, more than 75% seen once. Material for sequencing was PBMCs. These receptors were collected from a woman aged 25 to 39 in good health and CMV-seropositive.

This chain connects TRBV18 to TRBJ1-6; D is unresolved. The CDR3 is made up of 16 amino acids. Germline CDR1 is KGHSH and CDR2 is LQKENI. V shed 6 bases and J shed 9 bases, with 21 bases lying between them. Written as DNA, the CDR3 is TGTGCCAGCTCTCCAACTCCTCGGGAGACGGGTTCACCCCTCCACTTT. Translated, it gives CASSPTPRETGSPLHF. Together with reference TRBV18 and TRBJ1-6, the CDR3 gives the full variable domain: NAGVMQNPRHLVRRRGQEARLRCSPMKGHSHVYWYRQLPEEGLKFMVYLQKENIIDESGMPKERFSAEFPKEGPSILRIQQVVRGDSAAYFCASSPTPRETGSPLHFGNGTRLTVT.

V and J are TRBV11-2 and TRBJ2-7; 7 bases are a match to TRBD1. The germline gives CDR1 SGHAT, CDR2 FQNNGV. The junction had 14 bases not matched to a gene; V was cut back by 7 bases and J by 2 bases. The CDR3 sequence is 16 residues long. For the CDR3, the DNA is TGTGCCAGCATCATGCTTACAAGACAGGGCCCCTACGAGCAGTACTTC. Its translation: CASIMLTRQGPYEQYF. Using reference TRBV11-2 and TRBJ2-7 for the parts outside the CDR3, the full variable domain is EAGVAQSPRYKIIEKRQSVAFWCNPISGHATLYWYQQILGQGPKLLIQFQNNGVVDDSQLPKDRFSAERLKGVDSTLKIQPAKLEDSAVYLCASIMLTRQGPYEQYFGPGTRLTVT.

The chain couples TRBV7-2 to TRBJ2-7; D gene uncertain. CDR1 SGHTA and CDR2 FQGNSA come from the germline V gene. The germline V and J ends were trimmed by 4 bases and 6 bases, with 7 bases remaining between them. The CDR3 is 11 residues long. This chain's CDR3 is CASSYRSEQYF. Written as DNA, the CDR3 is TGTGCCAGCAGCTATAGATCCGAGCAGTACTTC. Variable domain in full (rest from reference TRBV7-2 and TRBJ2-7): GAGVSQSPSNKVTEKGKDVELRCDPISGHTALYWYRQSLGQGLEFLIYFQGNSAPDKSGLPSDRFSAERTGGSVSTLTIQRTQQEDSAVYLCASSYRSEQYFGPGTRLTVT.